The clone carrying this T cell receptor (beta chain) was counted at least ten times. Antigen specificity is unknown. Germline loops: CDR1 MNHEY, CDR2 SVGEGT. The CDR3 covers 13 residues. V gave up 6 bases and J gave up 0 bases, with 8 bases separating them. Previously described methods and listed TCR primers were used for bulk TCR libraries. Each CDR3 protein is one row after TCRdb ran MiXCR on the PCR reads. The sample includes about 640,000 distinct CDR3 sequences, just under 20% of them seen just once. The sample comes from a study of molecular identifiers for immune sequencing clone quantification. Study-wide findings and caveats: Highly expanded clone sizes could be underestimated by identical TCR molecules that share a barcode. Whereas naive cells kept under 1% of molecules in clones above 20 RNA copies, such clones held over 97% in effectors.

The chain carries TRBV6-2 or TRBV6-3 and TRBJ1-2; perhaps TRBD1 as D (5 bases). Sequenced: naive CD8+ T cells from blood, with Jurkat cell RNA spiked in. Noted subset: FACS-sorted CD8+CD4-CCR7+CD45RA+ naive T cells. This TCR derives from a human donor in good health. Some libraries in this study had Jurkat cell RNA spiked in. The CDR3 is CASSETANYGYTF. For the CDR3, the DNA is TGTGCCAGCAGCGAGACAGCTAACTATGGCTACACCTTC.